This T cell receptor (beta chain) comes out of a study of tissue T cells after allogeneic stem cell transplantation (dated by TCRdb to between 2021 and 2023). For context, the study as a whole: The study profiled TCR beta repertoires in many tissues obtained from research autopsies of patients with and without GVHD, and also in mouse models of GVHD. The human arm was conducted as a prospective observational study, and neither blinding nor randomization was performed.

The method was the immunoSEQ multiplex PCR assay. Adaptive Biotechnologies performed TCRbeta CDR3 sequencing at survey depth and reported CDR3 sequences, V/J genes, productive frequency, and template counts. TCR beta CDR3 regions were amplified from genomic DNA rather than RNA. Turning to the authors' computational methods: Jensen-Shannon divergence was used to quantify pairwise repertoire overlap between tissues, with a value of 1 indicating complete divergence and a value of 0 indicating identical repertoires. Tissues were clustered by single-linkage agglomerative hierarchical clustering of pairwise JSD values and displayed as dendrograms. GLIPH2 was applied to all patient samples using simulation_depth 1000, kmer_min_depth 3, and cdr3_length_cutoff 8, and only groups with more than two unique CDR3s were retained. A standardized tissue-overlap score was generated by extrapolating Jaccard GLIPH-group overlap across patients to a standard repertoire size of 1000 clones. Linear mixed-effect models, with tissue included as a fixed effect and individual included as a random effect, were used to assess associations of diversity with clinical or experimental variables. TCRdb re-hosts the immuneACCESS table, in-frame sequences only. Its copies lack some clones; in the studies checked, an unresolved V gene accounts for under half of them, and the cause for the rest is not known. Clonal size and the V and J genes are those of that table, whereas D and trimming came from the DNA. The sample table lists around 9,000 clones, roughly 45% of them with a count of one. Jointly, the top ten make up nearly 7.5% of the sample.

Read against the paper, the sample's time point label means: mouse harvest day 7 after allogeneic transplant. Mouse grafts combined 10^7 T-cell-depleted bone marrow cells with 10^6 splenic CD5+ T cells, given via tail vein injection. Mouse GVHD was modeled in a major MHC-mismatch B6 (H2b) into BALB/c (H2d) model, with tissues profiled at day 7 or 14. Mouse tissues and retro-orbital blood were harvested on day 7 or 14 post-transplant using separate sterile tools per animal; livers were flushed beforehand. Before genomic DNA was isolated with the DNeasy Blood & Tissue Kit, mouse tissues were minced with razor blades in buffered saline. Broader findings and caveats from the paper: Within patients, how anatomically similar tissues were was a major factor shaping TCR repertoire composition, regardless of disease or transplant status. The patient cohort was small and varied clinically, and sampling depth was recognized as a limitation. Blood and spleen T cells captured only a limited portion of the TCR repertoire detected in tissues, in both patients and mice. The study did not establish which tissue TCRs were alloreactive or antigen-specific, and some clones may have been host cells that persisted. Only a few T cell clones appeared in more than one patient, yet motif-based clustering showed tissue-specific repertoire signatures that were shared between patients.

As to this clone: Its target antigen remains unknown. In this entry, gene names and germline sequences are mouse ones.

The sequencing input was gut tissue. This sequence was found in a female BALB/c mouse given C57BL/6 T cells with graft-versus-host disease after an allogeneic hematopoietic cell transplant.

CDR3 bases read: TGTGCCAGCAGTCTAGGGACTGGGGGTGGGGACACCCAGTAC. Translated, it reads CASSLGTGGGDTQY. The full CDR3 protein is CASSLGTGGGDTQYF. The chain employs TRBV26 and TRBJ2-5; 11 bases in the junction line up with TRBD2. The CDR3 end lies 1 residue beyond the end of the read and is filled in from the germline J gene. Trimming leaves V shorter by 3 bases and J shorter by 6 bases, with the junction holding 5 bases beyond the gene matches. CDR1 and CDR2 (KGHPV, FQNQEV) derive from the germline V gene (reference sequence). Inclusive of the bounding cysteine and phenylalanine, the CDR3 is 15 residues long. The 42 bases shown cover part of the CDR3, and their frame starts at base 1.